One and the same sample provided the 9 T cell receptor beta chains below, sequenced in a study of beta chain features in type 1 diabetes. Every bit of the isolated RNA underwent reverse transcription, so sequencing read expressed TCRB transcripts. Profiling relied on immunoSEQ multiplex PCR, and the TCRdb table lists in-frame clones only, not all of them. The sample lists over 150,000 clones; about 12% were seen once. Sequencing used central memory CD4+ T cells from blood. All receptors derive from a woman under 30 in good health.

V usage is TRBV2 and J usage is TRBJ1-5, with D tentatively TRBD1 (6 bases). This CDR3 comprises 16 residues. Per germline, CDR1 SNHLY and CDR2 FYNNEI. Between the trimmed V and J ends, which lost 0 bases and 6 bases, there was a span of 15 bases. The CDR3 bases are TGTGCCAGCAGTGAAGCAGCAGCGGGGGCAACTCAGCCCCAGCATTTT. Amino acid sequence: CASSEAAAGATQPQHF.

This clone was recorded a few times. The chain combines TRBV2 with TRBJ2-7, with TRBD1 as a possible D gene (6 bases). Trimming pared 5 bases from V and 3 bases from J, leaving 8 bases between. The CDR3 extends over 12 amino acids. CDR1 SNHLY and CDR2 FYNNEI come from the germline V gene. The CDR3 loop reads CASSRQVYEQYF. Here the CDR3 DNA reads TGTGCCAGCAGTCGACAGGTCTACGAGCAGTACTTC.

The V call is TRBV10-3, the J call TRBJ1-1; tentatively, D is TRBD1 (6 bases). V was pared by 6 bases and J by 0 bases, with 8 bases between. The CDR3 contains 13 residues. CDR1 and CDR2 from the germline V gene are ENHRY and SYGVKD. DNA of the CDR3: TGTGCCATCAGGGGACACCTGAACACTGAAGCTTTCTTT. Translation: CAIRGHLNTEAFF.

This clone was recorded a few times. This chain uses TRBV7-6 with TRBJ2-3, with D unresolved. Trimming left V 3 bases short and J 4 bases short, with 5 bases between. The CDR3 contains 12 residues. Germline V gene data show CDR1 as SGHVS and CDR2 as FNYEAQ. Here the CDR3 reads CASSFLADTQYF. The CDR3 region has the DNA TGTGCCAGCAGCTTTTTAGCAGATACGCAGTATTTT.

The chain carries TRBV7-2 and TRBJ2-5; D remains unclear. V lost 9 bases to trimming and J lost 1 base, with 9 bases between them. The CDR3 totals 12 residues. Germline V CDR1 and CDR2: SGHTA, FQGNSA. CDR3 sequence reads: CASRIAQETQYF. The DNA of the CDR3 is TGTGCCAGTAGAATAGCCCAAGAGACCCAGTACTTC.

The chain uses TRBV28 and TRBJ2-1, with D possibly TRBD2 on 6 matching bases. V lost 5 bases to trimming and J lost 12 bases, with 14 bases between them. Germline V gene data show CDR1 as MDHEN and CDR2 as SYDVKM. The CDR3 contains 12 residues. In DNA, the CDR3 is TGTGCCAGCAGTCCCAGACTAGTACGGCAGTTCTTC. Protein sequence: CASSPRLVRQFF.

This clone has just a few counts. The chain joins TRBV29-1 to TRBJ1-3; D is ambiguous. Deletions cut 4 bases from V and 0 bases from J, with 10 bases between. CDR1 SQVTM and CDR2 ANQGSEA come from the germline V gene. The CDR3 is 14 amino acids. The CDR3 coding sequence is TGCAGCGTTGCAATAGAGTCCTCTGGAAACACCATATATTTT. Translated, it gives CSVAIESSGNTIYF.

This CDR3 reads CAISEGSAPRQPQHF. For the CDR3, the DNA is TGTGCCATCAGTGAGGGAAGCGCTCCTCGTCAGCCCCAGCATTTT. The chain recombines TRBV10-3 with TRBJ1-5, with D uncertain. This CDR3 is 15 amino acids long. Germline CDR1 and CDR2: ENHRY and SYGVKD. Between the trimmed V and J ends, which lost 2 bases and 6 bases, there was a span of 14 bases.

The rearrangement uses TRBV29-1 and TRBJ1-2; the D is unclear. V was trimmed by 4 bases and J by 0 bases, leaving 3 bases between them. CDR3 length: 11 residues. The V gene's germline CDR1 is SQVTM and CDR2 ANQGSEA. In nucleotides, the CDR3 is TGCAGCGTTGCGGCTAACTATGGCTACACCTTC. Translation: CSVAANYGYTF.